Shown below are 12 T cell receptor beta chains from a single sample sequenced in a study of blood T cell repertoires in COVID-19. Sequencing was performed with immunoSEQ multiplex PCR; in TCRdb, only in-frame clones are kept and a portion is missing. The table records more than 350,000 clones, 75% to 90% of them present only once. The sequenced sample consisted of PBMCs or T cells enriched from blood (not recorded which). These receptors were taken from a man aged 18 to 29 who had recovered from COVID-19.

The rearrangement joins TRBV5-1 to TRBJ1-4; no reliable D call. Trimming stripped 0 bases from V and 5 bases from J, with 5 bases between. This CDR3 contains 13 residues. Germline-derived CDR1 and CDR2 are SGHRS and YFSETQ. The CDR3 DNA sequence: TGCGCCAGCAGCTTGGGCCGGAATGAAAAACTGTTTTTT. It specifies CASSLGRNEKLFF. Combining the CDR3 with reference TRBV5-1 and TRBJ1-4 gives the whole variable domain KAGVTQTPRYLIKTRGQQVTLSCSPISGHRSVSWYQQTPGQGLQFLFEYFSETQRNKGNFPGRFSGRQFSNSRSEMNVSTLELGDSALYLCASSLGRNEKLFFGSGTQLSVL.

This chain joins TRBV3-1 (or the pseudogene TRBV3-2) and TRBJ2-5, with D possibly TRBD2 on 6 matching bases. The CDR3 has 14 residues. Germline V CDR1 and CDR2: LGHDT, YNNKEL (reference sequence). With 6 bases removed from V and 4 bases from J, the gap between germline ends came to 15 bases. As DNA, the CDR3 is TGTGCCAGCAGTTATGGGGGGAAGAGAGAGACCCAGTACTTC. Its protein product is CASSYGGKRETQYF.

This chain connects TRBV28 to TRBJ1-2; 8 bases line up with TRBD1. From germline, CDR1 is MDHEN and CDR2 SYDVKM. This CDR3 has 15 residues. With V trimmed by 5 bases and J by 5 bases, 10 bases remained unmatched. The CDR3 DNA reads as TGTGCCAGCAGTAGTGGGGCAGGGGGCAAGTATGGCTACACCTTC. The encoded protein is CASSSGAGGKYGYTF.

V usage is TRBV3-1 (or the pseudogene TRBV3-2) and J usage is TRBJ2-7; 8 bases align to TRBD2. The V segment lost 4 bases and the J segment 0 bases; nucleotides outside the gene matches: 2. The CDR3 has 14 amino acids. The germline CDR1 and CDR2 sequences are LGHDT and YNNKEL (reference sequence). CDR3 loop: CASSLSGSSYEQYF. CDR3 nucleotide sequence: TGTGCCAGCAGCCTCAGCGGGAGCTCCTACGAGCAGTACTTC.

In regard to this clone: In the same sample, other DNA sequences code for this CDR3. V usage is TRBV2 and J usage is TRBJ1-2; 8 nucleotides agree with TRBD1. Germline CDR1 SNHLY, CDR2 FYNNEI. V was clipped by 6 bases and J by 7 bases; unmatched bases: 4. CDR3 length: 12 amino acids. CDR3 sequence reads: CASRGTGGGYTF. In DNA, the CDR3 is TGTGCCAGCAGAGGAACAGGGGGTGGCTACACCTTC.

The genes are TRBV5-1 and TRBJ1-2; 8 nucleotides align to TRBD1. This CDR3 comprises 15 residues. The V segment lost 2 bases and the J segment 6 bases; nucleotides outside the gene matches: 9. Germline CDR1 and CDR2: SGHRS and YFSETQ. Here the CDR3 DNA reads TGCGCCAGCAGCTTATCCCCGACAGGGGCCGATGGCTACACCTTC. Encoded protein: CASSLSPTGADGYTF. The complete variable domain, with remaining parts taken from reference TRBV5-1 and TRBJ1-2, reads KAGVTQTPRYLIKTRGQQVTLSCSPISGHRSVSWYQQTPGQGLQFLFEYFSETQRNKGNFPGRFSGRQFSNSRSEMNVSTLELGDSALYLCASSLSPTGADGYTFGSGTRLTVV.

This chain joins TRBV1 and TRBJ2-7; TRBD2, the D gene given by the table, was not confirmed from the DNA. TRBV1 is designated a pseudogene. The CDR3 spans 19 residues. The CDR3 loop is CTSSQVDPQGTSGGYEQYF. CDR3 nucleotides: TGCACCAGCAGCCAAGTAGACCCCCAAGGGACTAGCGGGGGCTACGAGCAGTACTTC.

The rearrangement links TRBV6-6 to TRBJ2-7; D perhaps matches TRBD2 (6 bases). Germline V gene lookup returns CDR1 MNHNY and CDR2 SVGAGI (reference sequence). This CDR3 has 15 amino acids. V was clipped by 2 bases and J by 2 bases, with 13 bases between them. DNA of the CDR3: TGTGCCAGCAGTTACAGTGGGGGGATCGCCTACGAGCAGTACTTC. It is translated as CASSYSGGIAYEQYF.

The CDR3 loop is CASSAWTGSNEQFF. The CDR3 coding sequence is TGTGCCAGCAGCGCCTGGACAGGGAGTAATGAGCAGTTCTTC. The chain combines TRBV2 with TRBJ2-1, with TRBD1 identical over 8 bases. This CDR3 is built from 14 residues. The V gene end was trimmed by 6 bases and the J gene end by 7 bases; junction bases not matched to a gene: 8. Germline V gene data show CDR1 as SNHLY and CDR2 as FYNNEI.

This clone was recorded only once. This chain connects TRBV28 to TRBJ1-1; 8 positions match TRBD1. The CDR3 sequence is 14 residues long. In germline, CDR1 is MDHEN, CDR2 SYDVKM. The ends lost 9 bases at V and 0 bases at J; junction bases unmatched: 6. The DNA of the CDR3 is TGTGCCAGTTGGACAGGGAACATGAACACTGAAGCTTTCTTT. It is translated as CASWTGNMNTEAFF.

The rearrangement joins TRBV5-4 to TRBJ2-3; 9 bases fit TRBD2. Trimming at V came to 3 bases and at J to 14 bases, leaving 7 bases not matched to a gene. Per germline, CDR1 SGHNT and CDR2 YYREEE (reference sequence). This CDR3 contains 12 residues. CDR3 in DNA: TGTGCCAGCAGCTCTGGGTTAGCGGGGGTGTATTTT. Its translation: CASSSGLAGVYF. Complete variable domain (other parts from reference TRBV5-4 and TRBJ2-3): ETGVTQSPTHLIKTRGQQVTLRCSSQSGHNTVSWYQQALGQGPQFIFQYYREEENGRGNFPPRFSGLQFPNYSSELNVNALELDDSALYLCASSSGLAGVYFGPGTRLTVL.

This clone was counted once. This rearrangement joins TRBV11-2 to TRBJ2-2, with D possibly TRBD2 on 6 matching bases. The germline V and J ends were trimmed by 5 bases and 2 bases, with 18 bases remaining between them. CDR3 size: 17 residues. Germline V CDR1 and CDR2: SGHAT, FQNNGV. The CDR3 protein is CASSPQGGLPNTGELFF. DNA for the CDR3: TGTGCCAGCAGCCCCCAAGGAGGGCTACCCAACACCGGGGAGCTGTTTTTT.